This T cell receptor beta chain emerged from a study of T-cell memory formation after mild COVID-19 (dated by TCRdb to the early 2020s). As for the study more broadly: Most TCR sequence clusters were specific to one of the two donors. Longitudinal TCRalpha and TCRbeta repertoire sequencing tracked T-cell clones expanding and contracting after mild COVID-19 in a couple of donors. The cohort was made up of two young adult volunteers, one female and one male, who were previously healthy.

Ficoll-Paque density gradient centrifugation was used to isolate PBMCs. Concerning this clonotype: There is no known antigen for this receptor. It has no much larger one-base neighbor in the sample; base qualities were not kept.

Sequencing was performed on an Illumina NovaSeq 6000. TCRalpha and TCRbeta cDNA libraries were constructed by 5'RACE with constant-segment primers, with sample barcodes and unique molecular identifiers being introduced. Trizol reagent was used to extract RNA from every sample. Library amplification was performed in two PCR steps, and a second sample barcode and Illumina TruSeq adapters were introduced in the second step. Sequencing of libraries was performed on an Illumina NovaSeq with 2 x 150 bp paired-end reads. The authors' analysis ran thus. Reads were demultiplexed and collapsed into UMI-guided consensus sequences with migec v1.2.7. Using mixcr v2.1.11, the UMI consensuses were aligned to TRA and TRB V and J templates and assembled into clonotypes. A clonotype was counted as expanded or contracted only if both edgeR and NoisET called the change significant, with noise models trained on biological replicates. For edgeR calls, the thresholds were a false discovery rate-adjusted p below 0.01 and a log2 fold-change of 1. As an exploratory analysis of dynamics, max-normalized trajectories of the 1000 most abundant clonotypes were examined by PCA with hierarchical clustering. Each responding clone was given a CD4 or CD8 phenotype based on the CD4+ and CD8+ repertoires, which had been sequenced separately. TCRdb handled the public reads itself, with Q25 trimming in fastp and clone calling in MiXCR, and kept productive beta chains. For every CDR3 protein sequence, its rows merge into one entry that carries the most common genes and DNA. TCRdb's processing, not the study's, gives the V and J calls here. The sample has 35,000 to 50,000 distinct CDR3 sequences on record, 9.5% of them singletons. About 11% of the sample comes from the top ten.

The research as a whole found: The second-wave clones that peaked on day 37 were not confirmed to be SARS-CoV-2 specific. Clones contracting from day 15 to 85 had balanced CD4/CD8 phenotypes, while a second wave expanding from day 15 to 37 was biased towards CD4+. Contracting CD4+ clones were found mainly in CM and EM memory subsets, while CD8+ clones were enriched in EMRA. Some responding clones were detected in pre-infection memory, which suggested that pre-existing cross-reactive memory T cells had joined the SARS-CoV-2 response. The study included only a couple of mild cases, and larger cohorts that include severe cases with pre-infection samples were judged to be necessary.

Trimming at the junction amounts to 4 bases on V and 2 bases on J, and the germline ends lie 9 bases apart. The germline V gene yields MNHEY for CDR1 and SVGEGT for CDR2. The CDR3 spans 14 residues, from the cysteine through the phenylalanine. Only the CDR3 region is kept as DNA, spanning 42 bases read in frame from base 1. The specimen was PBMCs or a T cell subset sorted from them (not recorded which). The chain is made from TRBV6-2 or TRBV6-3 and TRBJ1-5; the D gene cannot be resolved reliably. This TCR derives from an adult woman who had mild COVID-19 (a few samples of this study predate the infection). The sample titles of this study are shuffled in the database, so cell type and time point are left out; the donor was told from shared clones. The DNA sequence follows: TGTGCCAGCAGTTCTTACAGTGGCAATCAGCCCCAGCATTTT. It specifies CASSSYSGNQPQHF.